The present entry profiles one T cell receptor beta chain with its context. The entry originates in a study of blood T cell repertoires in COVID-19. Study-wide background: The study drew acute and convalescent COVID-19 samples from the United States, Italy and Spain.

In the authors' methods: Reference gene primer amplification gave nucleated cell count estimates. The repertoire was sequenced with immunoSEQ multiplex PCR; TCRdb's copy has only in-frame clones and lacks some. V and J calls and clone size follow that table, whereas D and trimming were derived from the DNA. The sample has a few hundred thousand clones; around 83% are singletons. Per the germline V gene, CDR1 is MNHEY and CDR2 is SVGEGT. After removal of 4 bases from V and 7 bases from J, the junction contained 7 bases not matched to a gene. The CDR3 has 15 amino acids. V usage is TRBV6-2 or TRBV6-3 and J usage is TRBJ1-4; 9 bases are a match to TRBD1. The receptor was isolated from a man aged 80 or over with acute or convalescent COVID-19. Sequences were obtained from peripheral blood. Written as DNA, the CDR3 is TGTGCCAGCAGTTCCACGACAGGGGGGGGTGAAAAACTGTTTTTT. It is translated as CASSSTTGGGEKLFF.